Listed below are T cell receptor beta chains from one sample, sequenced in a study of shared clonotypes between healthy human individuals. The table came from immunoSEQ multiplex PCR; TCRdb's copy has only in-frame clones and leaves some out. This sample has approximately 740,000 clones; roughly 92% occur once, and the top ten carry more than 20%. The sample was naive CD8+ T cells sorted from blood. Receptor source: a man aged 25 to 40 in good health. Each CDR3 is given with its conserved first and last residue. Each record gives: J gene, V gene, clone size, D gene, CDR3 DNA, CDR3 protein. A D gene is named only where the DNA matches it firmly. Clone size, where shown, is once, few, many, or a class for clones that have expanded.

>TRBJ2-5|TRBV15|NA|NA
TGTGCCACCAGCAGAGAACAAGCGGAGTTGTCAGGTGTCTTGGAGACCCAGTACTTC
CATSREQAELSGVLETQYF
>TRBJ1-3|TRBV7-9|NA|NA
TGTGCCAGCAGCGCCACCTTTGGAAACACCATATATTTT
CASSATFGNTIYF
>TRBJ2-1|TRBV2|NA|TRBD2
TGTGCCAGCAGTGATCCTTTCGGAGCTAGCGGGCAGTTCTTC
CASSDPFGASGQFF
>TRBJ2-7|TRBV7-8|NA|NA
TGTGCCAGCAGCTTACCAGGAGACTACGAGCAGTACTTC
CASSLPGDYEQYF
>TRBJ1-5|TRBV7-9|once|NA
TGTGCCAGCAGCCGGGGCGGGGATAGCAATCAGCCCCAGCATTTT
CASSRGGDSNQPQHF
>TRBJ2-3|TRBV19|NA|NA
TGTGCCAGTAGTATTGACAGGCATTACACAGATACGCAGTATTTT
CASSIDRHYTDTQYF
>TRBJ2-1|TRBV6-1|NA|TRBD1
TGTGCCAGCAGTATCTGGGACAGGGGGATCAATGAGCAGTTCTTC
CASSIWDRGINEQFF
>TRBJ2-2|TRBV6-5|NA|TRBD2
TGTGCCAGCAGTTACTCGGTAGCGGGAGTTTCCGGGGAGCTGTTTTTT
CASSYSVAGVSGELFF
>TRBJ1-3|TRBV4-3|NA|NA
TGCGCCAGCAGCCAGTCGGGATGGACTGACTCTGGAAACACCATATATTTT
CASSQSGWTDSGNTIYF
>TRBJ2-3|TRBV19|once|NA
TGTGCCAGTAGTATGCCCCAGGGTGAAGATACGCAGTATTTT
CASSMPQGEDTQYF
>TRBJ2-7|TRBV19|NA|TRBD2
TGTGCCAGTATTGGCGGGACTAGCAACGAGCAGTACTTC
CASIGGTSNEQYF
>TRBJ2-2|TRBV6-1|NA|NA
TGTGCCAGCAGTGAGTGGGCGGGGAACACCGGGGAGCTGTTTTTT
CASSEWAGNTGELFF
>TRBJ2-5|TRBV6-1|NA|NA
TGTGCCAGCAGTGAAGTTACTACCCAAGAGACCCAGTACTTC
CASSEVTTQETQYF
>TRBJ2-3|TRBV13|NA|NA
TGTGCCAGCAGCTTAGGGGTACGGACAGATACGCAGTATTTT
CASSLGVRTDTQYF
>TRBJ2-7|TRBV9|NA|TRBD2
TGTGCCAGCAGCCCGGGACTAGCGGGAGGAAAAAATTACGAGCAGTACTTC
CASSPGLAGGKNYEQYF
>TRBJ2-1|TRBV6-6|NA|TRBD2
TGTGCCACAAGCGGGAGTAGTTTAGATGAGCAGTTCTTC
CATSGSSLDEQFF
>TRBJ2-1|TRBV2|NA|TRBD2
TGTGCCACTCCGGGGCTAGCGGCGTACAATGAGCAGTTCTTC
CATPGLAAYNEQFF
>TRBJ1-1|TRBV7-9|NA|NA
TGTGCCAGCAGCTTAGACTGGATAAACACTGAAGCTTTCTTT
CASSLDWINTEAFF
>TRBJ2-1|TRBV6-6|NA|NA
TGTGCCAGCAGTTACCCAGAAGTCAATGAGCAGTTCTTC
CASSYPEVNEQFF
>TRBJ1-1|TRBV7-9|NA|NA
TGTGCCAGCGGAATATTTGCGAACACTGAAGCTTTCTTT
CASGIFANTEAFF
>TRBJ2-7|TRBV16|NA|NA
TGTGCCAGCAGCGTAGAATACGAGCAGTACTTC
CASSVEYEQYF
>TRBJ1-1|TRBV28|NA|NA
TGTGCCAGCAGTGCCCGGGCCCGAAACACTGAAGCTTTCTTT
CASSARARNTEAFF
>TRBJ1-1|TRBV14|NA|NA
TGTGCCAGCAGCCCCGGTAGTCTTATTAGCCCAAGAGGCATCGTAAGGAACACTGAAGCTTTCTTT
CASSPGSLISPRGIVRNTEAFF
>TRBJ1-2|TRBV7-9|NA|TRBD1
TGTGCCAGCAGCGACGGGACAGGGGGACTCTTTAACTATGGCTACACCTTC
CASSDGTGGLFNYGYTF
>TRBJ2-7|TRBV5-1|NA|NA
TGCGCCAGCAGCCCACGTACAGACTCCTACGAGCAGTACTTC
CASSPRTDSYEQYF
>TRBJ2-5|TRBV7-9|NA|TRBD2
TGTGCCAGCAGCTTAGTTGGGGGAGGGCCTCTGAAGACCCAGTACTTC
CASSLVGGGPLKTQYF
>TRBJ2-1|TRBV13|NA|TRBD2
TGTGCCAGCAGCGGGCTAGCGGGAGTCAATGAGCAGTTCTTC
CASSGLAGVNEQFF